What follows are 32 T cell receptor beta chains derived from one specimen sequenced in a study of regulatory T cells in long-lasting Graves disease. Time point here: persistent/refractory GD, antithyroid drugs over 5 years with positive TRAb. Generation of the TCR library employed RNA extracted from PBMCs. In building TCR beta libraries, iRepertoire HTBI primers were used together with Arm-PCR of CDR3 regions. TCRdb re-derived calls from the multiplex PCR reads in MiXCR, one entry per CDR3 protein. The sample consists of about 430,000 distinct CDR3 sequences, 21% of them appearing once. The sequenced sample was peripheral blood mononuclear cells (PBMCs), obtained when the disease was refractory, from a patient treated with antithyroid drugs. The receptors shown here come from a female donor with Graves disease.

This clonotype was seen repeatedly, ten times or more. The chain combines TRBV28 with TRBJ2-7; D remains unclear. CDR3 length: 11 residues. Germline CDR1 MDHEN, CDR2 SYDVKM. V was cut by 1 base and J by 5 bases, with 3 bases left in between. This CDR3 is CASSLSHEQYF. DNA of the CDR3: TGTGCCAGCAGTTTATCCCACGAGCAGTACTTC. Drawing the rest from reference TRBV28 and TRBJ2-7, the complete variable domain is DVKVTQSSRYLVKRTGEKVFLECVQDMDHENMFWYRQDPGLGLRLIYFSYDVKMKEKGDIPEGYSVSREKKERFSLILESASTNQTSMYLCASSLSHEQYFGPGTRLTVT.

The chain links TRBV18 to TRBJ2-5; perhaps TRBD2 as D (5 bases). The ends were cut back, 1 base at V and 4 bases at J, with 7 bases in the middle. The CDR3 is made up of 13 amino acids. Germline V CDR1 and CDR2: KGHSH, LQKENI. The chain's CDR3 is CASSPQGVETQYF. As DNA, the CDR3 is TGTGCCAGCTCACCACAGGGAGTAGAGACCCAGTACTTC.

V usage is TRBV24-1 and J usage is TRBJ1-5, with TRBD1 matching over 7 bases. This CDR3 is built from 13 residues. With 10 bases clipped from V and 1 base from J, the junction kept 3 bases outside the gene matches. Germline V gene lookup returns CDR1 KGHDR and CDR2 SFDVKD. CDR3 loop: CATQQGSNQPQHF. DNA for the CDR3: TGTGCCACACAACAGGGGAGCAATCAGCCCCAGCATTTT.

There are many counts of this clonotype. The chain has TRBV12-3 or TRBV12-4 and TRBJ2-7, with D possibly TRBD2 on 6 matching bases. V lost 6 bases to trimming and J lost 1 base, with 10 bases between them. This CDR3 has 13 residues. CDR3 in amino acids: CASRREWSYEQYF. CDR3 nucleotide sequence: TGTGCCAGCAGACGGGAGTGGTCCTACGAGCAGTACTTC.

Regarding this clonotype: A much bigger clone sits one base away, suggesting this may be a read error. The chain links TRBV28 to TRBJ2-5; TRBD2 agrees at 14 bases. TRBJ2-7 matches the DNA end more closely, so the J call is doubtful. Germline-derived CDR1 and CDR2 are MDHEN and SYDVKM. This CDR3 is 17 amino acids long. Here the CDR3 reads CASRLTGTSGSSYEQYF. CDR3 bases: TGTGCCAGCAGACTTACCGGGACTAGCGGGAGCTCCTACGAGCAGTACTTC.

Regarding this clonotype: A single base separates this from a much larger clone, so it may be a read error. V and J are TRBV6-1 and TRBJ1-1; D is unresolved. Between the trimmed V and J ends, which lost 10 bases and 1 base, there was a span of 16 bases. This CDR3 is 14 amino acids long. Germline CDR1 MNHNS, CDR2 SASEGT. In DNA form, the CDR3 reads TGTGCCACCTCCCGGAGTTCACAGAACACTGAAGCTTTCTTT. This sequence encodes CATSRSSQNTEAFF.

The chain employs TRBV9 and TRBJ2-7, with 8 bases identical to TRBD2. Per the germline V gene, CDR1 is SGDLS and CDR2 is YYNGEE. V lost 1 base, J lost 0 bases, and 18 bases stayed unmatched. CDR3 length equals 20 residues. CDR3 region: CASSVKGALFSGASSYEQYF. CDR3 nucleotides: TGTGCCAGCAGCGTAAAAGGGGCCCTCTTTAGCGGGGCGAGCTCCTACGAGCAGTACTTC.

The CDR3 DNA sequence: TGTGCCAGCAGCTTAGTTGCAGGGGGATTAGACGAGCAGTACTTC. It specifies CASSLVAGGLDEQYF. The chain joins TRBV5-4 to TRBJ2-7; 7 bases line up with TRBD1. The CDR3 consists of 15 residues. The V gene end was trimmed by 2 bases and the J gene end by 5 bases; junction bases not matched to a gene: 10. Germline V gene lookup returns CDR1 SGHNT and CDR2 YYREEE (reference sequence).

This clonotype was detected ten times or more. V gene TRBV28 combines with J gene TRBJ2-7; 8 nucleotides line up with TRBD1. Germline-derived CDR1 and CDR2 are MDHEN and SYDVKM. Germline trimming cut 3 bases from V and 3 bases from J; bases unmatched to any gene: 10. The CDR3 consists of 16 residues. The CDR3 DNA sequence: TGTGCCAGCAGTTTCCAACTGGGACAGGCTTACTACGAGCAGTACTTC. Its translation is CASSFQLGQAYYEQYF. Looking up the rest from reference TRBV28 and TRBJ2-7 gives the full variable domain: DVKVTQSSRYLVKRTGEKVFLECVQDMDHENMFWYRQDPGLGLRLIYFSYDVKMKEKGDIPEGYSVSREKKERFSLILESASTNQTSMYLCASSFQLGQAYYEQYFGPGTRLTVT.

The table lists this clonotype with many counts. The CDR3 loop is CASSSRRDEQYF. For the CDR3, the DNA is TGTGCCAGCAGCTCCCGGAGAGACGAGCAGTACTTC. This sequence joins TRBV11-2 and TRBJ2-7; D call uncertain. V gave up 4 bases and J gave up 5 bases, with 9 bases separating them. The CDR3 loop spans 12 amino acids. Germline CDR1 SGHAT, CDR2 FQNNGV.

This clonotype has ten or more counts. The V call is TRBV28, the J call TRBJ1-6; D might be TRBD1 (6 bases). The germline gives CDR1 MDHEN, CDR2 SYDVKM. The CDR3 runs to 15 residues. Trimming removed 6 bases at V and 7 bases at J, with 16 bases between. CDR3 protein: CASSPRAGVNSPLHF. The CDR3 coding sequence is TGTGCCAGCAGCCCACGGGCAGGGGTAAATTCACCCCTCCACTTT.

This clonotype was recorded many times. The chain joins TRBV7-2 to TRBJ2-6, with a weak D call TRBD2 (6 bases). V lost 5 bases and J lost 4, with 12 bases in between. This CDR3 is 15 amino acids long. CDR1 is SGHTA and CDR2 is FQGNSA in the germline V gene. DNA of the CDR3: TGTGCCAGCAGCCCGGGAGTTACCGGGGCCAACGTCCTGACTTTC. Translated, it gives CASSPGVTGANVLTF.

Concerning this clonotype itself: With a much larger clone just one base away, this may be a read error. The chain links TRBV27 to TRBJ1-4, with no clear D. The CDR3 sequence is 14 residues long. The V gene lost 5 bases and the J gene lost 0 bases, with 7 bases spanning the gap. Germline loops: CDR1 MNHEY, CDR2 SMNVEV (reference sequence). CDR3 DNA sequence: TGTGCCAGCAGTCCACTTGCAACTAATGAAAAACTGTTTTTT. This gives the protein CASSPLATNEKLFF.

This clonotype was counted between two and nine times. The chain recombines TRBV7-2 with TRBJ2-1; tentative D call: TRBD2 (6 bases). Per the germline V gene, CDR1 is SGHTA and CDR2 is FQGNSA. The CDR3 runs to 13 residues. The ends were cut back, 5 bases at V and 4 bases at J, with 9 bases in the middle. CDR3 protein: CASSPGDYNEQFF. CDR3 coding DNA: TGTGCCAGCAGCCCGGGGGATTACAATGAGCAGTTCTTC.

This clonotype was seen a handful of times. DNA for the CDR3: TGCAGTGCTAAGCGACAGGGTGTGCAGCCCCAGCATTTT. Protein sequence: CSAKRQGVQPQHF. J is TRBJ1-5 and V is TRBV20-1, with 7 bases fitting TRBD1. Germline V lookup: CDR1 DFQATT, CDR2 SNEGSKA (reference sequence). The CDR3 is made up of 13 amino acids. V lost 4 bases, J lost 7 bases, and 7 bases stayed unmatched.

This clonotype was picked up many times. The gene calls are TRBV7-3 and TRBJ2-2; D might be TRBD2 (6 bases). The CDR3 length is 15 residues. V was trimmed by 5 bases and J by 2 bases, leaving 12 bases between them. Per the germline V gene, CDR1 is SGHTA and CDR2 is FQGTGA. The CDR3 sequence: CASSQGLTNTGELFF. As DNA, the CDR3 is TGTGCCAGCAGCCAGGGACTGACAAACACCGGGGAGCTGTTTTTT.

J is TRBJ2-5 and V is TRBV6-1; no reliable D call. Trimming took off 7 bases at V and 0 bases at J, with 9 bases between the two ends. The CDR3 sequence is 13 residues long. The germline CDR1 and CDR2 sequences are MNHNS and SASEGT. The CDR3 sequence: CASTPTDQETQYF. The CDR3 coding sequence is TGTGCCAGCACCCCAACCGACCAAGAGACCCAGTACTTC.

In the case of this clonotype: A much larger clone sits a single nucleotide away, making a read error possible. Lacking the conserved final phenylalanine or tryptophan, this CDR3 likely reflects a read error. This chain connects TRBV7-8 to TRBJ1-1; D is ambiguous. The CDR3 is 13 amino acids. Trimming removed 2 bases from V and 7 bases from J, with 11 bases in between. The V gene's germline CDR1 is SGHVS and CDR2 FQNEAQ. This chain's CDR3 is CASSLPSRREAFL. The CDR3 coding sequence is TGTGCCAGCAGCTTACCGAGTCGCCGTGAAGCTTTCTTG.

This clonotype was recorded many times. The chain combines TRBV28 with TRBJ1-2; D unclear. The CDR3 runs to 12 residues. V lost 6 bases to trimming and J lost 7 bases, with 12 bases between them. Germline lookup yields CDR1 MDHEN and CDR2 SYDVKM. The CDR3, as DNA: TGTGCCAGCAGGGGTCGGGCCGGTGGCTACACCTTC. The encoded protein is CASRGRAGGYTF.

J is TRBJ1-2 and V is TRBV3-1, with D possibly matching TRBD1 (5 bases). This CDR3 spans 14 amino acids. Per germline, CDR1 LGHDT and CDR2 YNNKEL (reference sequence). Trimming removed 4 bases at V and 0 bases at J, with 9 bases between. The CDR3 DNA follows: TGTGCCAGCAGCCGAGGGACCGCTAACTATGGCTACACCTTC. Protein: CASSRGTANYGYTF.

This chain connects TRBV28 to TRBJ2-1, with D unresolved. Germline CDR1 and CDR2: MDHEN and SYDVKM. V dropped 6 bases and J dropped 0 bases, with 18 bases sitting between them. The CDR3 runs to 17 residues. CDR3 amino acids: CASSLPLWLSSYNEQFF. The CDR3 DNA follows: TGTGCCAGCAGCTTGCCATTGTGGCTAAGCTCCTACAATGAGCAGTTCTTC.

This clonotype has at least ten counts. CDR3 coding DNA: TGTGCCAGCAGTTTGGGCCAGAACAATGAGCAGTTCTTC. The encoded protein is CASSLGQNNEQFF. The gene calls are TRBV12-3 or TRBV12-4 and TRBJ2-1; D not resolved. Trimming removed 3 bases at V and 5 bases at J, with 8 bases between. This CDR3 region has 13 residues.

This chain uses TRBV20-1 with TRBJ2-2, with TRBD2 matching over 11 bases. Germline CDR1 is DFQATT and CDR2 is SNEGSKA (reference sequence). The CDR3 is 16 amino acids. J gave up 0 bases and V 5 bases, and 5 bases lay outside the gene matches. CDR3 amino acids: CSAPGTSGSNTGELFF. As DNA, the CDR3 is TGCAGTGCTCCCGGGACTAGCGGTTCGAACACCGGGGAGCTGTTTTTT.

Many counts were recorded for this clonotype. J is TRBJ1-4 and V is TRBV12-3 or TRBV12-4, with 9 bases lining up with TRBD1. This CDR3 is built from 14 residues. J was trimmed by 6 bases and V by 5 bases; bases with no gene match: 4. The CDR3 region has the DNA TGTGCCAGCAGTCACAGGGGGCTAGATGAAAAACTGTTTTTT. As protein: CASSHRGLDEKLFF.

The chain is built from TRBV19 and TRBJ2-3, with 12 bases matching TRBD2. The V gene's germline CDR1 is LNHDA and CDR2 SQIVND (reference sequence). This CDR3 comprises 13 residues. V lost 10 bases to trimming and J lost 5 bases; unmatched junction nucleotides: 4. The CDR3 sequence: CATASGREDTQYF. DNA for the CDR3: TGTGCCACCGCTAGCGGGAGGGAAGATACGCAGTATTTT.

The rearrangement uses TRBV7-9 and TRBJ2-6, with 9 bases aligning to TRBD1. Germline loops: CDR1 SEHNR, CDR2 FQNEAQ (reference sequence). Trimming removed 4 bases from V and 4 bases from J; junction bases left unmatched: 8. There are 17 residues in the CDR3. This CDR3 reads CASSSYRGQVGANVLTF. The CDR3 nucleotides are TGTGCCAGCAGCTCTTACAGGGGGCAGGTGGGGGCCAACGTCCTGACTTTC.

This rearrangement joins TRBV4-1 to TRBJ1-2, with 7 bases fitting TRBD1. The CDR3 length is 14 residues. Germline-derived CDR1 and CDR2 are MGHRA and YSYEKL. V gave up 6 bases and J gave up 5 bases; unmatched junction bases: 9. The CDR3 spells CASRPDRIAYGYTF. DNA for the CDR3: TGCGCCAGCAGGCCGGACAGGATTGCTTATGGCTACACCTTC.

CDR3 in amino acids: CASSQAPEGSVEQFF. CDR3 nucleotides: TGCGCCAGCAGCCAAGCCCCCGAGGGCAGCGTCGAGCAGTTCTTC. The chain is built from TRBV4-1 and TRBJ2-5, with D perhaps TRBD2 (5 bases). TRBJ2-1 explains the end of the DNA better; the J call may be wrong. The CDR3 is 15 residues long. Germline CDR1 MGHRA, CDR2 YSYEKL.

The rearrangement uses TRBV28 and TRBJ2-3, with TRBD2 identical over 11 bases. The ends lost 4 bases at V and 6 bases at J; junction bases unmatched: 6. The length of the CDR3 is 15 residues. Germline values: CDR1 MDHEN, CDR2 SYDVKM. Here the CDR3 DNA reads TGTGCCAGCAGTTCCACTAGCGGGGGTAGGGATACGCAGTATTTT. Protein sequence: CASSSTSGGRDTQYF.

The CDR3 DNA follows: TGCAGTGCCACCGGGACGGCTAATTCACCCCTCCACTTT. The encoded protein is CSATGTANSPLHF. The V call is TRBV20-1, the J call TRBJ1-6; maybe TRBD1 (5 bases). CDR1 is DFQATT and CDR2 is SNEGSKA in the germline V gene (reference sequence). Trimming pared 6 bases from V and 6 bases from J, leaving 12 bases between. CDR3 length equals 13 residues.

This clonotype was observed at least ten times. CDR3 residues: CSAATGDPYEQYF. The CDR3 DNA sequence: TGCAGCGCTGCTACAGGGGACCCCTACGAGCAGTACTTC. This chain joins TRBV29-1 and TRBJ2-7; 7 bases match TRBD1. CDR1 and CDR2 from the germline V gene are SQVTM and ANQGSEA. The CDR3 length is 13 residues. Trimming took 7 bases from V and 2 from J; bases not matched to a gene: 8.

This clonotype was observed many times. The chain uses TRBV18 and TRBJ2-7; TRBD1 is a possible D gene (5 bases). V lost 2 bases and J lost 6, with 11 bases in between. The CDR3 has 13 residues. The V gene's germline CDR1 is KGHSH and CDR2 LQKENI. The DNA for the CDR3 is TGTGCCAGCTCACCAGAAGGGCAGGGCGAGCAGTACTTC. Encoded protein: CASSPEGQGEQYF.